This paragraph reports one T cell receptor beta chain. Its antigen is still unknown. The CDR3 contains 12 residues. With 9 bases removed from V and 2 bases from J, the gap between germline ends came to 10 bases. Germline V gene sequence: CDR1 LNHDA, CDR2 SQIVND (reference sequence). Sequencing used immunoSEQ multiplex PCR; TCRdb keeps in-frame clones, though not all of them. The sample has 55,000 to 80,000 clones; 80% are singletons. The sample belongs to a study of vaccination effects on CD4 cells after COVID-19. For the study at large: BNT162b2 vaccine or mRNA-1273 vaccine was given to participants in two doses.

Overall study findings and caveats: Missing from the study were early post-infection timepoints, and its convalescent patients were few.

Prior to sequencing, the ViraFEST assay stimulated PBMC with viral peptide pools, which expanded the antigen-specific CD4+ T cells. When 10 to 11 days of culture had elapsed, CD4+ T cells were isolated. None of these healthy vaccinees had been infected with SARS-CoV-2 before vaccination. Researchers reported culturing 2 million or so PBMC in each well, adding approximately 10 IU/ml IL-2 and around 10 ug/ml peptides. Cultures received IL-2 medium that replaced half the medium on days 3 and 7. This TCR was recovered from a human donor who received a COVID-19 vaccine. The rearrangement joins TRBV19 to TRBJ1-1; possibly TRBD1 for D (6 bases). The sample here was CD4+ T cells from PBMCs cultured with SARS-CoV-2 spike peptides, taken before COVID-19 vaccination. The CDR3 nucleotides read TGTGCCAGAGAGACAGGTAACACTGAAGCTTTCTTT. Encoded protein: CARETGNTEAFF. The full variable domain, rest sourced from reference TRBV19 and TRBJ1-1, is DGGITQSPKYLFRKEGQNVTLSCEQNLNHDAMYWYRQDPGQGLRLIYYSQIVNDFQKGDIAEGYSVSREKKESFPLTVTSAQKNPTAFYLCARETGNTEAFFGQGTRLTVV.